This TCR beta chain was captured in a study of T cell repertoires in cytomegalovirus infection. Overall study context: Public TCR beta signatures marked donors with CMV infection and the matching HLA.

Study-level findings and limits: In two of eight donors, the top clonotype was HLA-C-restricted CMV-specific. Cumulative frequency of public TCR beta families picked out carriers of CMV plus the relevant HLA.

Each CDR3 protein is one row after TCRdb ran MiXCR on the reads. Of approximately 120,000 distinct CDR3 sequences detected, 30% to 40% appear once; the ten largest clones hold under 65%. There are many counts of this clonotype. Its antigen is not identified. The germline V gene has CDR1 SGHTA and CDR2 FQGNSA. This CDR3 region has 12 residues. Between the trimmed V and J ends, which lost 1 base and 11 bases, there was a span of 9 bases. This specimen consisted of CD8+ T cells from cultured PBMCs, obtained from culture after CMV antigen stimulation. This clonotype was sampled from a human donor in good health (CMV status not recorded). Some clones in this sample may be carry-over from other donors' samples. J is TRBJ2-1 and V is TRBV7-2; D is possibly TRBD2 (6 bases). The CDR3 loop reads CASSLGGAQQFF. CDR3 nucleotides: TGTGCCAGCAGCTTAGGCGGGGCCCAGCAGTTCTTC. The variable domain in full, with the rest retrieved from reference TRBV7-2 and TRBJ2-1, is GAGVSQSPSNKVTEKGKDVELRCDPISGHTALYWYRQSLGQGLEFLIYFQGNSAPDKSGLPSDRFSAERTGGSVSTLTIQRTQQEDSAVYLCASSLGGAQQFFGPGTRLTVL.